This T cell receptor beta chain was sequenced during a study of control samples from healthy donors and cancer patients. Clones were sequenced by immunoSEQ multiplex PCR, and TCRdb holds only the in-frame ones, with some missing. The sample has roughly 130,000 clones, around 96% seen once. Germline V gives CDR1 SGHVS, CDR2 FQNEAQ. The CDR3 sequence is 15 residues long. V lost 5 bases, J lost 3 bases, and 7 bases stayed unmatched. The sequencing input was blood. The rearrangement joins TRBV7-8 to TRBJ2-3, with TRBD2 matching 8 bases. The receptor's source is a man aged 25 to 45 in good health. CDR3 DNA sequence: TGTGCCAGCAGCCGCGCGGGGGGAAGAACAGATACGCAGTATTTT. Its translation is CASSRAGGRTDTQYF.